A single sample gave rise to the 8 T cell receptor beta chains below, sequenced in a study of identical twins (dated by TCRdb to 2016 to 2018). Library generation was performed with 5' RACE. Sequencing took place on an Illumina HiSeq 2000. The public reads were quality trimmed at Q25 with fastp and then assembled into clones with MiXCR by TCRdb, keeping productive beta chains. Each record represents a unique CDR3 protein, reported with the most common genes and DNA among its rows. The sample table records 700,000 to 950,000 distinct CDR3 sequences; 9% to 15% of these occur just once. The ten largest clonotypes hold around 1.6% of the sample. This same sample was also taken into another study, of yellow fever vaccine responses in identical twins.

The sequencing input was PBMCs. These receptors all come from a woman younger than 30 in good health.

This clonotype showed up just a few times. CDR3 DNA sequence: TGTGCCATACAGGGGCGGACCGGGGAGCTGTTTTTT. Translated, it gives CAIQGRTGELFF. The chain uses TRBV10-3 and TRBJ2-2; 7 nucleotides line up with TRBD1. This CDR3 comprises 12 residues. Per the germline V gene, CDR1 is ENHRY and CDR2 is SYGVKD. V lost 9 bases and J lost 5; bases outside the gene matches: 3.

V usage is TRBV5-1 and J usage is TRBJ1-1; 10 nucleotides line up with TRBD1. The CDR3 loop spans 12 amino acids. CDR1 and CDR2 (germline): SGHRS, YFSETQ. V shed 8 bases and J 6 bases; nucleotides not matched to a gene: 4. CDR3 residues: CASVGQGAEAFF. The CDR3 nucleotides are TGCGCCAGTGTCGGACAGGGGGCTGAAGCTTTCTTT. The whole variable domain, remainder taken from reference TRBV5-1 and TRBJ1-1, is KAGVTQTPRYLIKTRGQQVTLSCSPISGHRSVSWYQQTPGQGLQFLFEYFSETQRNKGNFPGRFSGRQFSNSRSEMNVSTLELGDSALYLCASVGQGAEAFFGQGTRLTVV.

The chain recombines TRBV9 with TRBJ2-2; 12 bases map to TRBD2. This CDR3 spans 16 amino acids. CDR1 SGDLS and CDR2 YYNGEE come from the germline V gene. Unmatched junction bases numbered 5, after V lost 3 bases and J lost 5 bases. The CDR3 reads CASSGPGLAGTGELFF. CDR3 DNA sequence: TGTGCCAGCAGCGGACCGGGACTAGCGGGTACCGGGGAGCTGTTTTTT.

The chain has TRBV7-8 and TRBJ2-7; no reliable D call. V lost 5 bases, J lost 4 bases, and 15 bases lay in between. Germline V gene lookup returns CDR1 SGHVS and CDR2 FQNEAQ. There are 14 residues in the CDR3. CDR3 DNA: TGTGCCAGCAGCCACCCCGTGGGCCCGTACGAGCAGTACGTC. Its translation: CASSHPVGPYEQYV.

Only a few counts were recorded for this clonotype. This chain uses TRBV20-1 with TRBJ1-1, with unresolved D. The CDR3 extends over 13 amino acids. Germline CDR1 DFQATT, CDR2 SNEGSKA (reference sequence). The CDR3 is CRLASSGNTEAFF. DNA of the CDR3: TGCAGACTTGCCTCGTCGGGGAACACTGAAGCTTTCTTT.

This clonotype showed up just a few times. This sequence joins TRBV20-1 and TRBJ1-5; D might be TRBD1 (6 bases). This CDR3 comprises 17 residues. Germline loops: CDR1 DFQATT, CDR2 SNEGSKA (reference sequence). V was trimmed by 6 bases and J by 0 bases, leaving 21 bases between them. CDR3 sequence reads: CSASRTGSRYSNQPQHF. Here the CDR3 DNA reads TGCAGTGCCAGCAGAACAGGGTCCCGATATAGCAATCAGCCCCAGCATTTT.

The rearrangement joins TRBV2 to TRBJ2-2; possibly TRBD1 for D (5 bases). CDR3 length: 15 residues. Per germline, CDR1 SNHLY and CDR2 FYNNEI. The V and J ends lost 1 base and 0 bases respectively, with 6 bases between them. CDR3 in DNA: TGTGCCAGCAGTGAAGAGGGGACGAACACCGGGGAGCTGTTTTTT. Translating it yields CASSEEGTNTGELFF. Complete variable domain (other parts from reference TRBV2 and TRBJ2-2): EPEVTQTPSHQVTQMGQEVILRCVPISNHLYFYWYRQILGQKVEFLVSFYNNEISEKSEIFDDQFSVERPDGSNFTLKIRSTKLEDSAMYFCASSEEGTNTGELFFGEGSRLTVL.

The J gene is TRBJ2-3, the V gene TRBV20-1; maybe TRBD1 (6 bases). V lost 4 bases to trimming and J lost 3 bases, with 23 bases between them. This CDR3 has 17 amino acids. Germline V gives CDR1 DFQATT, CDR2 SNEGSKA (reference sequence). The CDR3 nucleotides are TGCAGTGCTACCGAAGAGATTAGGACAGTTGGTACAGATACGCAGTATTTT. Translated: CSATEEIRTVGTDTQYF.